This T cell receptor beta chain derives from a study of cytomegalovirus exposure and HLA in healthy donors. CDR3 length: 15 amino acids. Trimming pared 0 bases from V and 1 base from J, leaving 10 bases between. Per the germline V gene, CDR1 is SGHRS and CDR2 is YFSETQ. This clone was detected once. Using immunoSEQ multiplex PCR, the repertoire was profiled, and TCRdb retains in-frame clones only, with some absent. The sample holds about 400,000 clones, 86% seen once. The origin of this receptor is a woman between 18 and 30 years old in good health and CMV-seronegative. This rearrangement joins TRBV5-1 to TRBJ2-5; D remains ambiguous. Sequencing was carried out using PBMCs. This chain's CDR3 is CASSLAVGSQETQYF. The DNA for the CDR3 is TGCGCCAGCAGCTTGGCCGTGGGCAGCCAAGAGACCCAGTACTTC.